The 22 T cell receptor beta chains in this list originate from one sample, sequenced in a study of vaccination and CD4 T cells after COVID-19. Cultured CD4+ T cell DNA underwent sequencing with the Oncomine TCR Beta short-read assay. Each CDR3 protein gets one entry after TCRdb re-called the PCR reads with MiXCR. Of about 17,000 distinct CDR3 sequences listed, more than 45% are singletons. Time point in this sample: late sampling 161 to 241 days after vaccination in a few convalescent patients. Treatment indicated: roughly 10-day PBMC culture with coronavirus spike peptide pools or control peptides (ViraFEST assay). These receptors' antigens are unknown. The sequencing used CD4+ T cells from blood, cultured in vitro, collected about 7 months after SARS-CoV-2 vaccination. The origin of the receptors is a human donor who had recovered from COVID-19.

The chain carries TRBV18 and TRBJ2-5; D is unclear. V dropped 0 bases and J dropped 5 bases, with 7 bases sitting between them. In germline, CDR1 is KGHSH, CDR2 LQKENI. The CDR3 consists of 13 residues. CDR3 region: CASSPPGMETQYF. DNA for the CDR3: TGTGCCAGCTCACCACCGGGAATGGAGACCCAGTACTTC.

J is TRBJ2-5 and V is TRBV6-4; no clear D. Trimming took off 8 bases at V and 5 bases at J, with 6 bases between the two ends. The germline V gene encodes CDR1 MRHNA and CDR2 SNTAGT. The CDR3 is 10 residues long. This chain's CDR3 is CASSWETQYF. The CDR3 DNA reads TGTGCCAGCTCTTGGGAGACCCAGTACTTC.

This clonotype has only one observation. This chain links TRBV6-1 with TRBJ1-6; 10 bases are a match to TRBD1. Germline assignment: CDR1 MNHNS and CDR2 SASEGT. Trimming at V came to 7 bases and at J to 10 bases, leaving 13 bases not matched to a gene. The CDR3 has 16 amino acids. The CDR3 protein is CASKLSWDRGRSPLHF. The CDR3 bases are TGTGCCAGCAAGCTCAGTTGGGACAGGGGAAGGTCACCCCTCCACTTT.

The chain carries TRBV24-1 and TRBJ2-1, with D perhaps TRBD2 (6 bases). V was cut by 7 bases and J by 12 bases, with 15 bases left in between. Germline V gene sequence: CDR1 KGHDR, CDR2 SFDVKD. The CDR3 contains 12 residues. CDR3: CATRDYRSGQFF. CDR3 DNA: TGTGCCACCAGGGACTACCGTAGTGGGCAGTTCTTC.

This clonotype has a handful of counts. The chain is built from TRBV6-1 and TRBJ1-5; D gene uncertain. CDR1 is MNHNS and CDR2 is SASEGT in the germline V gene. V lost 11 bases, J lost 6 bases, and 5 bases lay in between. The CDR3 runs to 9 residues. CDR3 in amino acids: CAPRQPQHF. The DNA of the CDR3 is TGTGCCCCACGTCAGCCCCAGCATTTT.

This clonotype was observed a few times. The rearrangement joins TRBV7-2 to TRBJ2-5; D may be TRBD1 (7 bases). The CDR3 sequence is 14 residues long. The germline V and J ends were trimmed by 5 bases and 5 bases, with 15 bases remaining between them. Germline V CDR1 and CDR2: SGHTA, FQGNSA. In DNA, the CDR3 is TGTGCCAGCAGCGGCAGGGGGGTGGGGGAGACCCAGTACTTC. This gives the protein CASSGRGVGETQYF.

The chain couples TRBV11-3 to TRBJ2-7, with D possibly matching TRBD2 (6 bases). This CDR3 contains 13 residues. Germline V gives CDR1 SGHNT, CDR2 YENEEA. V lost 5 bases and J lost 3, with 11 bases in between. Here the CDR3 DNA reads TGTGCCAGCAGCAACCGGGACTTCTACGAGCAGTACTTC. Its translation: CASSNRDFYEQYF. The full variable domain, its missing parts supplied by reference TRBV11-3 and TRBJ2-7, is EAGVVQSPRYKIIEKKQPVAFWCNPISGHNTLYWYLQNLGQGPELLIRYENEEAVDDSQLPKDRFSAERLKGVDSTLKIQPAELGDSAVYLCASSNRDFYEQYFGPGTRLTVT.

This chain joins TRBV20-1 and TRBJ1-6; D perhaps matches TRBD1 (5 bases). Germline V gene data show CDR1 as DFQATT and CDR2 as SNEGSKA (reference sequence). Trimming pared 1 base from V and 5 bases from J, leaving 15 bases between. CDR3 size: 16 residues. The chain's CDR3 is CSARGGPLGDNSPLHF. CDR3 DNA sequence: TGCAGTGCTAGAGGGGGTCCTTTGGGGGATAATTCACCCCTCCACTTT.

Only a few counts were recorded for this clonotype. This chain connects TRBV12-3 or TRBV12-4 to TRBJ1-1, with D tentatively TRBD1 (5 bases). CDR3 length: 13 amino acids. Trimming stripped 2 bases from V and 6 bases from J, with 10 bases between. The CDR3 sequence: CASSLTGRAEAFF. In DNA form, the CDR3 reads TGTGCCAGCAGTTTAACAGGTAGGGCTGAAGCTTTCTTT.

This chain uses TRBV20-1 with TRBJ1-6; possible D gene TRBD1, 5 bases. Trimming pared 4 bases from V and 8 bases from J, leaving 15 bases between. Germline CDR1 and CDR2: DFQATT and SNEGSKA (reference sequence). CDR3 length equals 14 residues. CDR3 amino acids: CSATRLGGDSPLHF. CDR3 nucleotides: TGCAGTGCTACCCGGCTTGGGGGGGATTCACCCCTCCACTTT.

The chain links TRBV2 to TRBJ1-2; D is ambiguous. V lost 1 base, J lost 4 bases, and 10 bases lay in between. The germline gives CDR1 SNHLY, CDR2 FYNNEI. The CDR3 consists of 14 residues. Written as DNA, the CDR3 is TGTGCCAGCAGTGAAGAGTCAGTTTTCTATGGCTACACCTTC. Encoded protein: CASSEESVFYGYTF. Filled out from reference TRBV2 and TRBJ1-2, the complete variable domain reads EPEVTQTPSHQVTQMGQEVILRCVPISNHLYFYWYRQILGQKVEFLVSFYNNEISEKSEIFDDQFSVERPDGSNFTLKIRSTKLEDSAMYFCASSEESVFYGYTFGSGTRLTVV.

This sequence joins TRBV10-3 and TRBJ1-2; 10 bases are shared with TRBD1. The CDR3 totals 16 residues. CDR1 and CDR2 from the germline V gene are ENHRY and SYGVKD. V was pared by 2 bases and J by 3 bases, with 6 bases of the junction left unmatched. Here the CDR3 reads CAISEGGDRGDYGYTF. CDR3 nucleotides: TGTGCCATCAGTGAGGGAGGGGACAGGGGAGACTATGGCTACACCTTC.

The chain combines TRBV6-5 with TRBJ1-1; D gene unclear. There are 11 residues in the CDR3. Trimming stripped 4 bases from V and 6 bases from J, with 6 bases between. The V gene's germline CDR1 is MNHEY and CDR2 SVGAGI. The CDR3 is CASSFYPEAFF. The CDR3, as DNA: TGTGCCAGCAGTTTCTACCCTGAAGCTTTCTTT.

The CDR3 reads CASSLPFQSLHF. The DNA of the CDR3 is TGTGCCAGCAGCTTACCCTTTCAGTCCCTCCACTTT. V is TRBV7-2 and J is TRBJ1-6; D not resolved. The germline V and J ends were trimmed by 2 bases and 14 bases, with 10 bases remaining between them. The CDR3 spans 12 residues. Looked up from germline, CDR1 is SGHTA and CDR2 is FQGNSA.

This clonotype was detected a few times. The gene calls are TRBV7-2 and TRBJ2-1; D is undetermined. Germline loops: CDR1 SGHTA, CDR2 FQGNSA. V gave up 5 bases and J gave up 3 bases, with 2 bases separating them. The CDR3 consists of 11 residues. CDR3 residues: CASSRYNEQFF. The CDR3 bases are TGTGCCAGCAGCCGCTACAATGAGCAGTTCTTC.

This chain uses TRBV6-1 with TRBJ1-2; unclear D gene. The germline V gene has CDR1 MNHNS and CDR2 SASEGT. CDR3 length: 13 residues. V was clipped by 8 bases and J by 3 bases, with 13 bases between them. CDR3 sequence reads: CASVPVIDYGYTF. The CDR3 DNA reads as TGTGCCAGCGTTCCGGTCATCGACTATGGCTACACCTTC.

This clonotype occurred once. The chain has TRBV7-2 and TRBJ1-1; D gene unclear. Germline lookup yields CDR1 SGHTA and CDR2 FQGNSA. CDR3 length: 9 residues. The CDR3 spells CGVGYEAFF. As DNA, the CDR3 is TGTGGGGTGGGCTACGAAGCTTTCTTT.

This clonotype was detected a few times. The junction differs from germline at one of its ends, possibly a read error. The V gene is TRBV6-4, the J gene TRBJ1-1; D is undetermined. The CDR3 loop spans 14 amino acids. Germline V gene lookup returns CDR1 MRHNA and CDR2 SNTAGT. The CDR3 region is CASSYSTWGSEAFF. CDR3 DNA sequence: TGTGCCAGCAGTTACTCGACTTGGGGTTCTGAAGCTTTCTTT.

This chain joins TRBV24-1 and TRBJ2-1, with D possibly being TRBD2 (5 bases). Trimming stripped 6 bases from V and 0 bases from J, with 17 bases between. The CDR3 sequence is 17 residues long. In germline, CDR1 is KGHDR, CDR2 SFDVKD. This CDR3 is CATSTSLGGSSYNEQFF. CDR3 coding DNA: TGTGCCACCAGTACGTCGCTTGGTGGGAGCTCCTACAATGAGCAGTTCTTC.

This clonotype has a handful of counts. The CDR3 nucleotides are TGTGCCAGCAGCTCAACCGGGACAGCGGTCGATACGCAGTATTTT. Translated: CASSSTGTAVDTQYF. The chain links TRBV21-1 to TRBJ2-3; the table's D call of TRBD1 was not tested on the DNA. TRBV21-1 is reported as a pseudogene. This CDR3 has 15 residues.

V gene TRBV20-1 combines with J gene TRBJ2-1, with 11 bases identical to TRBD1. J gave up 8 bases and V 7 bases, and 13 bases lay outside the gene matches. CDR1 and CDR2 (germline): DFQATT, SNEGSKA (reference sequence). The CDR3 is 15 amino acids. CDR3 sequence (DNA): TGCAGTGGCCAGCGGAGGGACAGGGGGGAGGATGAGCAGTTCTTC. Amino acid sequence: CSGQRRDRGEDEQFF.

The chain uses TRBV7-6 and TRBJ2-2; unclear D gene. The CDR3 covers 17 residues. The germline V gene encodes CDR1 SGHVS and CDR2 FNYEAQ. V gave up 0 bases and J gave up 6 bases, with 17 bases separating them. The CDR3 sequence is CASSLASHVVTSGELFF. CDR3 DNA: TGTGCCAGCAGCTTAGCTTCCCACGTCGTGACCTCCGGGGAGCTGTTTTTT.